The source of this T cell receptor beta chain is a study of shared clonotypes between healthy human individuals. Overall study findings and caveats: Memory subsets had estimated richness that was generally smaller than that of naive subsets. Clonotypes that were shared across a handful of donors made up approximately 5% of naive CD4 clonotypes.

Germline V lookup: CDR1 SGHRS, CDR2 YFSETQ. The ends were cut back, 4 bases at V and 1 base at J, with 14 bases in the middle. This CDR3 contains 15 residues. With regard to this clone: No antigen is known for it.

Naive CD4+ cells were CD45RA-selected; the remaining cells were memory. Deep-level running was used for the assay. The repertoire was sequenced with immunoSEQ multiplex PCR; TCRdb's copy has only in-frame clones and lacks some. The table lists 600,000 to 750,000 clones, approximately 77% of them singletons, with approximately 1.8% in the top ten. The TCR originated in a woman aged 25 to 39 in good health. Specimen: memory CD4+ T cells sorted from blood. As to subset: CD45RA-negative fraction. The chain combines TRBV5-1 with TRBJ1-1; D possibly corresponds to TRBD1 (5 bases). CDR3 loop: CASSPPGLGNTEAFF. CDR3 coding DNA: TGCGCCAGCAGCCCGCCGGGACTGGGGAACACTGAAGCTTTCTTT. Using reference TRBV5-1 and TRBJ1-1 for the parts outside the CDR3, the full variable domain is KAGVTQTPRYLIKTRGQQVTLSCSPISGHRSVSWYQQTPGQGLQFLFEYFSETQRNKGNFPGRFSGRQFSNSRSEMNVSTLELGDSALYLCASSPPGLGNTEAFFGQGTRLTVV.